These T cell receptor beta chains were read from a single sample in a study of shared clonotypes between healthy human individuals. TCRdb's table, derived via immunoSEQ multiplex PCR, lists solely in-frame clones and lacks some. The sample has 2 million to 2.5 million clones; about 93% are singletons. Sequenced material: naive CD8+ T cells from PBMCs. The receptors come from a young man in good health. Some clones in this sample may be carry-over from other donors' samples. Both conserved end residues are part of each CDR3. The D gene is left open where the match is weak.

>NA|TRBJ2-7|TRBV28
CASSLPWPDPGYEQYF
>NA|TRBJ2-7|TRBV13
CASSLGPRNWEQYF
>NA|TRBJ2-1|TRBV9
CASSARYNEQFF
>NA|TRBJ1-2|TRBV6-5
CASSYRPFNYGYTF
>TRBD1|TRBJ1-2|TRBV6-1
CASSNRGRDYGYTF
>TRBD1|TRBJ2-3|TRBV7-9
CASSPDRVDTQYF
>NA|TRBJ2-1|TRBV7-9
CASSFRERPDYNEQFF
>TRBD1|TRBJ1-2|TRBV6-5
CASSYSRTGQGYTF
>NA|TRBJ1-1|TRBV11-2
CASSLDLGGLEAFF
>NA|TRBJ1-1|TRBV29-1
CSVAPGDRTMNTEAFF
>NA|TRBJ2-1|TRBV5-1
CASTSRAGSKNEQFF
>TRBD2|TRBJ2-7|TRBV15
CATSSLLPVGGLAYEQYF
>TRBD1|TRBJ2-7|TRBV6-1
CASSGGQGISYEQYF
>NA|TRBJ1-6|TRBV19
CASSPLGWKRANSPLHF
>NA|TRBJ1-5|TRBV5-6
CASSLGAVQPQHF
>TRBD1|TRBJ1-3|TRBV11-2
CASSDRTGPLSGNTIYF
>NA|TRBJ2-5|TRBV7-3
CASSLGVQETQYF
>NA|TRBJ2-5|TRBV7-6
CASSLVRTPKETQYF
>TRBD2|TRBJ2-1|TRBV6-5
CASSPLREGRGEQFF
>NA|TRBJ1-2|TRBV27
CASSFSEGEANYGYTF
>NA|TRBJ2-2|TRBV19
CASSIGDDSGELFF
>TRBD2|TRBJ2-1|TRBV11-2
CASRGTSGTYNEQFF
>NA|TRBJ1-5|TRBV9
CASSPGNNQPQHF
>TRBD1|TRBJ2-7|TRBV28
CASSLPGTGGRYEQYF
>NA|TRBJ2-5|TRBV11-2
CASSLFRLDRVETQYF
>NA|TRBJ2-7|TRBV4-1
CASSQELMYYEAHEQYF
>NA|TRBJ1-1|TRBV19
CASRLLQDLNTEAFF
>TRBD2|TRBJ2-2|TRBV7-6
CASSQRAGGDTGELFF
>NA|TRBJ2-3|TRBV6-1
CASSDLTEGVTDTQYF
>TRBD2|TRBJ2-1|TRBV14
CASSQVPRGGEQFF
>NA|TRBJ2-7|TRBV28
CASSPSPGGLYEQYF
>TRBD2|TRBJ2-1|TRBV11-1
CASSLGTSGSGEQFF
>TRBD1|TRBJ1-1|TRBV28
CASSFDRAAEAFF
>TRBD2|TRBJ2-1|TRBV7-9
CASSLAPVAGDNEQFF
>NA|TRBJ2-3|TRBV7-8
CASSLERAIGDTQYF
>NA|TRBJ1-1|TRBV29-1
CSIRLGVDTEAFF
>NA|TRBJ1-1|TRBV14
CASSHQEQSGLGTEAFF
>NA|TRBJ1-2|TRBV11-2
CASSDRHYTATYGYTF
>TRBD2|TRBJ2-7|TRBV5-6
CASSTGGYEQYF
>NA|TRBJ1-2|TRBV9
CASSVGQAGGYTF
>NA|TRBJ2-7|TRBV27
CASSLSGHTYEQYF
>NA|TRBJ1-5|TRBV6-5
CASSYKSGDQPQHF
>NA|TRBJ1-3|TRBV6-1
CASSEGTVSGNTIYF
>TRBD2|TRBJ2-7|TRBV7-9
CASSSAGEGPYEQYF
>NA|TRBJ1-1|TRBV7-8
CASSPGRLPVGNTEAFF
>NA|TRBJ2-7|TRBV9
CASSVGGSSYEQYF
>NA|TRBJ2-7|TRBV6-5
CASRGGYEQYF
>NA|TRBJ1-4|TRBV7-2
CASSQRGNEKLFF
>NA|TRBJ1-5|TRBV7-2
CASSSRQADSNQPQHF
>TRBD1|TRBJ1-1|TRBV19
CASSLQGAITEAFF
>NA|TRBJ1-5|TRBV5-6
CASSISGQPQHF
>NA|TRBJ2-7|TRBV5-6
CASSLYYPTDAYEQYF